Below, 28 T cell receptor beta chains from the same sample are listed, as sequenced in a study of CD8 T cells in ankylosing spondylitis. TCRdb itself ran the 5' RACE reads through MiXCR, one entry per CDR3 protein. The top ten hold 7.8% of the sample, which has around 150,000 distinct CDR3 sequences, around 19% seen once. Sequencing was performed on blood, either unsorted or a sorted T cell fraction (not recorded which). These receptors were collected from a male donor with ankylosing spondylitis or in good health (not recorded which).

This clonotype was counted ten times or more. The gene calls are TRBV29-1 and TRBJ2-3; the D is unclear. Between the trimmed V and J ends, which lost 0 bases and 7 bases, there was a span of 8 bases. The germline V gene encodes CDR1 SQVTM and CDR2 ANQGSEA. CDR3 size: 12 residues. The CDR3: CSVEESANTQYF. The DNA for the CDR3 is TGCAGCGTTGAAGAGTCGGCGAATACGCAGTATTTT.

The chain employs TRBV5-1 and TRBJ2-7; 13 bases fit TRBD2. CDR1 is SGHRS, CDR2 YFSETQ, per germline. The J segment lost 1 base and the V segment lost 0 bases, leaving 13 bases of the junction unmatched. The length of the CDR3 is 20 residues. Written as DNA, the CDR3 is TGCGCCAGCAGCTTGGCCGGGACTAGCGGGATCCATTGGGGTTCCTACGAGCAGTACTTC. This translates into CASSLAGTSGIHWGSYEQYF.

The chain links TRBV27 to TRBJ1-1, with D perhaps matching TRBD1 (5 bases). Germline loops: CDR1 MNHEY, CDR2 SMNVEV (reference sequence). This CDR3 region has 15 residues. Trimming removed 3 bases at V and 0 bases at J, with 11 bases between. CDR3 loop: CASSLAGFMNTEAFF. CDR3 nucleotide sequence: TGTGCCAGCAGTTTGGCAGGGTTCATGAACACTGAAGCTTTCTTT.

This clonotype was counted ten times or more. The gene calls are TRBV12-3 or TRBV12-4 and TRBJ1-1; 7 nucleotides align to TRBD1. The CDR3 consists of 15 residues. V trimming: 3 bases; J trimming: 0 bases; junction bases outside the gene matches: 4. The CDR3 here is CASSFGDSMNTEAFF. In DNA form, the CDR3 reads TGTGCCAGCAGTTTTGGGGACAGTATGAACACTGAAGCTTTCTTT.

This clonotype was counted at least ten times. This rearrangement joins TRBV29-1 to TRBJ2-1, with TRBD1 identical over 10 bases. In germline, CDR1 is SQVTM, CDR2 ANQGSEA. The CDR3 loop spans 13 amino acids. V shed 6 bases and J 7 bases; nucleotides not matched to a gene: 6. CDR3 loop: CSVGQGVRNEQFF. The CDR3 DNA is TGCAGCGTCGGACAGGGGGTAAGGAATGAGCAGTTCTTC.

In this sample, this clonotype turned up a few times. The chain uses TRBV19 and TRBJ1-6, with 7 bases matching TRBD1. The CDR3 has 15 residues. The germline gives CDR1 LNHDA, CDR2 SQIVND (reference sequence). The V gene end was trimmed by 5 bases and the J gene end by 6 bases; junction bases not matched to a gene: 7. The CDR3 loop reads CASSWGQMANSPLHF. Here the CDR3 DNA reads TGTGCCAGTAGTTGGGGACAGATGGCTAATTCACCCCTCCACTTT.

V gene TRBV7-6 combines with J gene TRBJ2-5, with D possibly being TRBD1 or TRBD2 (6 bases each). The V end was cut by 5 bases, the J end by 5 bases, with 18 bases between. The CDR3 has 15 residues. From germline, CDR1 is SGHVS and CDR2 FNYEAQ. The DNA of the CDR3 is TGTGCCAGCAGCCCCTTTGGGGGGCTAGGGGAGACCCAGTACTTC. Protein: CASSPFGGLGETQYF.

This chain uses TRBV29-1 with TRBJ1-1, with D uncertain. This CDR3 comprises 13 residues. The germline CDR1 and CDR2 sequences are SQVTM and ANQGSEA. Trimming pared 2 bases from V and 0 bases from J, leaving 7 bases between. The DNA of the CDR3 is TGCAGCGTTGAAAGGGCCATGAACACTGAAGCTTTCTTT. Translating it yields CSVERAMNTEAFF.

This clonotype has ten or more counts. This CDR3 is CASSDTTTGELFF. The CDR3 DNA is TGTGCCAGCAGCGACACTACCACCGGGGAGCTGTTTTTT. The V gene is TRBV9, the J gene TRBJ2-2; D is ambiguous. CDR1 and CDR2 (germline): SGDLS, YYNGEE. Trimming shortened V by 3 bases and J by 4 bases, and 7 bases separated the two germline ends. The CDR3 has 13 residues.

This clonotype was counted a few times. The CDR3 here is CASSYRGSGANVLTF. The CDR3 nucleotides are TGTGCCAGCAGCTATAGGGGCTCTGGGGCCAACGTCCTGACTTTC. The gene calls are TRBV7-2 and TRBJ2-6; D perhaps matches TRBD1 (5 bases). The CDR3 is made up of 15 amino acids. The V gene's germline CDR1 is SGHTA and CDR2 FQGNSA. The V gene lost 4 bases and the J gene lost 0 bases, with 7 bases spanning the gap.

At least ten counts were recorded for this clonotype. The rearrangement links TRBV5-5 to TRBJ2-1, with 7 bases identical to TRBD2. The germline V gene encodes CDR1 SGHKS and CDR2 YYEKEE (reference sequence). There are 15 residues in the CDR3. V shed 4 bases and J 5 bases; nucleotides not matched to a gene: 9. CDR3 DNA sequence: TGTGCCAGCAGCGAGGGACTATACGGAAACAATGAGCAGTTCTTC. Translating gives CASSEGLYGNNEQFF.

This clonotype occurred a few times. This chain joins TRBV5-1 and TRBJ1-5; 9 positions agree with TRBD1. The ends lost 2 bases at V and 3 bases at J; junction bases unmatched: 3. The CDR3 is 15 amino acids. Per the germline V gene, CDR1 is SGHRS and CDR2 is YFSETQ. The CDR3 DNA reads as TGCGCCAGCAGCTTTACAGGGGGCGACAATCAGCCCCAGCATTTT. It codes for CASSFTGGDNQPQHF.

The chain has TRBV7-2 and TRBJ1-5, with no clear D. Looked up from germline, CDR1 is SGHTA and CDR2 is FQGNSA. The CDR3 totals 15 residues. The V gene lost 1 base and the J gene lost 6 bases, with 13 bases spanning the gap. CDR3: CASSLGGQNGQPQHF. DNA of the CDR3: TGTGCCAGCAGCTTAGGTGGCCAGAACGGTCAGCCCCAGCATTTT.

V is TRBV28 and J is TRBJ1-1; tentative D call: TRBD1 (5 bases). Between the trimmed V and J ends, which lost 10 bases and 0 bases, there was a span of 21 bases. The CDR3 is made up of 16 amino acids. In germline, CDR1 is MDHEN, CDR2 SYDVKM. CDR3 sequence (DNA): TGTGCCACAAAGGCGGGAGGGACCCGAATGAACACTGAAGCTTTCTTT. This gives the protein CATKAGGTRMNTEAFF.

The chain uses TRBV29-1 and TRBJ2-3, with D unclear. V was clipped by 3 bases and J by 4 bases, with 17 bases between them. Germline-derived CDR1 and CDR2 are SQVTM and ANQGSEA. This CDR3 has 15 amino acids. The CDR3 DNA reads TGCAGCGTTGAGGTGAACGCGGATCCCGCAGATACGCAGTATTTT. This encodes CSVEVNADPADTQYF.

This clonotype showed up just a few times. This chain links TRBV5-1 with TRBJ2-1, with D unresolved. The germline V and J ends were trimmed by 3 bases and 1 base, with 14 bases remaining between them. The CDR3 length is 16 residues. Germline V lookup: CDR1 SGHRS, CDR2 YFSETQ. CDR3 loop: CASSSVPAGSYNEQFF. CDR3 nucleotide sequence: TGCGCCAGCAGCTCAGTTCCGGCCGGGTCCTACAATGAGCAGTTCTTC.

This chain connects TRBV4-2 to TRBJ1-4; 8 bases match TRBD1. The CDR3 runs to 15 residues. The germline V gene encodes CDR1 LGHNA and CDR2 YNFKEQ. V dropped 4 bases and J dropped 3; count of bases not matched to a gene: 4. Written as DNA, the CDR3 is TGTGCCAGCAGCCGACTACAGGGGGCTAATGAAAAACTGTTTTTT. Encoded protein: CASSRLQGANEKLFF.

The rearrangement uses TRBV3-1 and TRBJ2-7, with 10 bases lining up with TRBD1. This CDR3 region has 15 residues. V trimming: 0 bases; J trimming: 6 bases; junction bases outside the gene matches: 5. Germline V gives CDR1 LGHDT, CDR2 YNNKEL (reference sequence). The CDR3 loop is CASSQETGGQGEQYF. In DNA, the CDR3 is TGTGCCAGCAGCCAAGAGACAGGGGGCCAGGGCGAGCAGTACTTC.

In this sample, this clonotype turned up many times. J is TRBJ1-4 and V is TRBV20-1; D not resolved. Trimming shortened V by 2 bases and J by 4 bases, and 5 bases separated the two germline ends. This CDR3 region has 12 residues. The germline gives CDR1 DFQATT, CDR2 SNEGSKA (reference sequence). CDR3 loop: CSARPINEKLFF. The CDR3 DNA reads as TGCAGTGCTAGACCGATTAATGAAAAACTGTTTTTT.

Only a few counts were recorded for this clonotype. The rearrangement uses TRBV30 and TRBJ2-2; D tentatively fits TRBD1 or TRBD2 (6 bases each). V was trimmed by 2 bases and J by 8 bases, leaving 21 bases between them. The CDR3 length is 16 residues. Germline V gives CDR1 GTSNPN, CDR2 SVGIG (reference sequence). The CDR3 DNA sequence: TGTGCCTGGAGTCCCGGGGGCAGGGTGAGGTTGGGGGAGCTGTTTTTT. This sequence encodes CAWSPGGRVRLGELFF.

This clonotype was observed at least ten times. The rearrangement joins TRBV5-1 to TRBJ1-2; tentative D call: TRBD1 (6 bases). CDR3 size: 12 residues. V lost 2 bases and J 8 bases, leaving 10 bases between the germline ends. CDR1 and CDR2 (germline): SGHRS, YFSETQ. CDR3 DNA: TGCGCCAGCAGCTTCAGGGGAGGCGGCTACACCTTC. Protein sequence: CASSFRGGGYTF.

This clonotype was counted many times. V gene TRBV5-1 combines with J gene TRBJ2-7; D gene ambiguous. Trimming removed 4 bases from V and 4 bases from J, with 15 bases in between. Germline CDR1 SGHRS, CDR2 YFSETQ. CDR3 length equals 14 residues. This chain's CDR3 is CASSISLDGYEQYF. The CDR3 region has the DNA TGCGCCAGCAGCATTTCCCTGGACGGGTACGAGCAGTACTTC.

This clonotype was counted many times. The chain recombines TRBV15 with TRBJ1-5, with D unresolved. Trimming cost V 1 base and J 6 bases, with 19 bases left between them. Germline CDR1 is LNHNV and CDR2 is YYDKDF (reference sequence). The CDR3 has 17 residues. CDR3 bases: TGTGCCACCAGCAGAGGTGGCAGTATGGTCTTGGTTCAGCCCCAGCATTTT. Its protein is CATSRGGSMVLVQPQHF.

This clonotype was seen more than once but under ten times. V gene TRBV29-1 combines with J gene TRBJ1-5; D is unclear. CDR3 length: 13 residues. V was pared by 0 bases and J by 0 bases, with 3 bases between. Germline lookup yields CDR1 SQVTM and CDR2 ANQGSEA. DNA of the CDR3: TGCAGCGTTGAAGAGAGTAGCAATCAGCCCCAGCATTTT. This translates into CSVEESSNQPQHF.

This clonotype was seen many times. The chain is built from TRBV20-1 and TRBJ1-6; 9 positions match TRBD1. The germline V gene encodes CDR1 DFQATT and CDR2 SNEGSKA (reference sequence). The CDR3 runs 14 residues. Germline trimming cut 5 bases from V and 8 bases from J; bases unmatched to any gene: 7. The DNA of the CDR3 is TGCAGTGCTTTAGGGACAGGGTTCGATTCACCCCTCCACTTT. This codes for CSALGTGFDSPLHF.

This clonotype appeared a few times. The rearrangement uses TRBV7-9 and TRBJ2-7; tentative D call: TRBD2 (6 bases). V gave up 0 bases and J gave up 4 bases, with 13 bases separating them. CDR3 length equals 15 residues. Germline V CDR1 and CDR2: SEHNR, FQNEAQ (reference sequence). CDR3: CASSLAGGFVYEQYF. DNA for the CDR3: TGTGCCAGCAGCTTAGCGGGGGGATTCGTGTACGAGCAGTACTTC.

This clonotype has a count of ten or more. The CDR3 here is CASTPDRDYGYTF. In nucleotides, the CDR3 is TGCGCCAGCACACCAGACAGGGACTATGGCTACACCTTC. The rearrangement uses TRBV5-1 and TRBJ1-2, with TRBD1 matching over 7 bases. From germline, CDR1 is SGHRS and CDR2 YFSETQ. The CDR3 contains 13 residues. The V gene end was trimmed by 6 bases and the J gene end by 3 bases; junction bases not matched to a gene: 5.

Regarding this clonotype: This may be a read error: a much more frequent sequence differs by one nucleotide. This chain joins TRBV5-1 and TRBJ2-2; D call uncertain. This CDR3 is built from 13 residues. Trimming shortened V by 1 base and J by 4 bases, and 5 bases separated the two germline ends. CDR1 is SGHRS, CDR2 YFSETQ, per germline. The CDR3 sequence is CASSLPSTGELFF. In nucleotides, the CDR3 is TGCGCCAGCAGCTTGCCGAGCACCGGGGAGCTGTTTTTT.